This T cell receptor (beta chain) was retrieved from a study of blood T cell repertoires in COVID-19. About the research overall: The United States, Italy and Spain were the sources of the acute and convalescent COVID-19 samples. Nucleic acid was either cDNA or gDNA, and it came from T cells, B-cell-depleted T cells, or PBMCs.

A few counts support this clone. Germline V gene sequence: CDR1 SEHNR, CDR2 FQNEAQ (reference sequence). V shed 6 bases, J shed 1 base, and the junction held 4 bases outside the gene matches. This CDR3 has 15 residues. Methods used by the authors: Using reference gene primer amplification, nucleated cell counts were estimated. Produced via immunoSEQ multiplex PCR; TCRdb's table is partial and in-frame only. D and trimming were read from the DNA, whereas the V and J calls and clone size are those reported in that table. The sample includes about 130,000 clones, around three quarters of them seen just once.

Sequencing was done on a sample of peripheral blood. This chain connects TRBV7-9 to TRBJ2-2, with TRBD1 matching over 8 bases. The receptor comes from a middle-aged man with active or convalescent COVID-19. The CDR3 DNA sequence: TGTGCCAGCAGTCCTGGGACAGGGAACACCGGGGAGCTGTTTTTT. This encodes CASSPGTGNTGELFF.